This T cell receptor beta chain was documented in a study of a mutant IDH1 vaccine in newly diagnosed glioma. Study summary: Patients got radiotherapy, temozolomide, or both beforehand, and most got both. Study findings and constraints: Pseudoprogression seemed unlinked to shifts in top peripheral T cell clonotypes.

TCRdb keeps only in-frame clones here, not all; method: immunoSEQ multiplex PCR. The table includes 84,000 or so clones, approximately 80% detected once. The CDR3 has 14 amino acids. V dropped 5 bases and J dropped 4 bases, with 14 bases sitting between them. Germline V gene lookup returns CDR1 GTSNPN and CDR2 SVGIG (reference sequence). The time point is: week 47, end of study. Doses comprised 300 ug of mutant IDH1 20-mer peptide each, plus topical imiquimod. In every donor, the tumor was a new WHO grade 3 or 4 IDH1-mutant, ATRX-lost astrocytoma. A note on this clone: Its cognate antigen is unknown.

The specimen was PBMCs, collected from a glioma patient whose treatment included an IDH1 peptide vaccine. The TCR comes from a man between 35 and 55 years old with glioma. V gene TRBV30 combines with J gene TRBJ2-2; D is unclear. CDR3 nucleotides: TGTGCCTGGGGGCAGGACCCGGCCACCGGGGAGCTGTTTTTT. As protein: CAWGQDPATGELFF.